Below, 13 T cell receptor beta chains from the same sample are listed, as sequenced in a study of T cell clonality in common variable immunodeficiency. Measured with immunoSEQ multiplex PCR; TCRdb has only the in-frame clones, and not every one. This sample carries around 55,000 clones, none of them present only once. The source material was peripheral blood mononuclear cells. The source is a person between 18 and 70 years old in good health.

This clone was counted ten times or more. Read data end 3 residues before the CDR3 end; the end is taken from the germline J gene. The J gene is TRBJ1-2, the V gene TRBV20-1; D remains ambiguous. This CDR3 spans 13 amino acids. Trimming removed 5 bases from V and 1 base from J, with 11 bases in between. Germline CDR1 and CDR2: DFQATT and SNEGSKA (reference sequence). The CDR3 loop reads CSAVPGDNYGYTF. The CDR3 DNA, read in part, is TGCAGTGCTGTTCCCGGGGATAACTATGGC.

Many counts were recorded for this clone. The read ends 3 residues shy of where the CDR3 ends; the end is completed using the germline J gene. The V and J genes are TRBV7-3 and TRBJ2-2; TRBD2 matches 7 bases. CDR3 length: 15 residues. Per the germline V gene, CDR1 is SGHTA and CDR2 is FQGTGA. V gave up 2 bases and J gave up 0 bases; unmatched junction bases: 0. The CDR3 reads CASSLLAANTGELFF. The sequenced CDR3 bases are TGTGCCAGCAGCTTACTAGCGGCGAACACCGGGGAG. Full variable domain (outside the CDR3, taken from reference TRBV7-3 and TRBJ2-2): GAGVSQTPSNKVTEKGKYVELRCDPISGHTALYWYRQSLGQGPEFLIYFQGTGAADDSGLPNDRFFAVRPEGSVSTLKIQRTERGDSAVYLCASSLLAANTGELFFGEGSRLTVL.

The sample holds many counts of this clone. The sequence runs out 3 residues before the end of the CDR3; the remainder is reconstructed from the germline J gene. The rearrangement uses TRBV5-1 and TRBJ2-1, with a possible D match to TRBD1 (7 bases). Germline-derived CDR1 and CDR2 are SGHRS and YFSETQ. Trimming shortened V by 0 bases and J by 9 bases, and 16 bases separated the two germline ends. This CDR3 has 15 residues. The part of the CDR3 DNA that was read is TGCGCCAGCAGCTTGGACAGGGGACTTGGGGGTGAG. Translated: CASSLDRGLGGE. In full, the CDR3 is CASSLDRGLGGEQFF.

Regarding this clone: The read comes to an end 3 residues before the CDR3 does, leaving the germline J gene to fill in the end. V gene TRBV18 combines with J gene TRBJ2-4; TRBD1 matches 7 bases. The CDR3 consists of 15 residues. Germline V gene lookup returns CDR1 KGHSH and CDR2 LQKENI. Here the CDR3 reads CASSYAGTDNYGQYF. CDR3 DNA, as far as it was read: TGTGCCAGCTCCTACGCCGGGACAGATAACTATGGT.

This clone was counted many times. The read terminates 3 residues ahead of where the CDR3 ends, so the germline J gene completes it. The chain has TRBV28 and TRBJ1-2, with D maybe TRBD1 (6 bases). This CDR3 is built from 13 residues. Germline V CDR1 and CDR2: MDHEN, SYDVKM. Incomplete CDR3 DNA: TGTGCCAGCAGTTTATACCGGGACACCGAC. Encoded protein: CASSLYRDTD. The CDR3 in its entirety is CASSLYRDTDYTF.

This clone was seen ten or more times. Read data end 3 residues before the CDR3 end; the end is taken from the germline J gene. The chain combines TRBV20-1 with TRBJ2-1, with a weak D call TRBD1 (7 bases). The V gene lost 5 bases and the J gene lost 5 bases, with 16 bases spanning the gap. Germline V gene sequence: CDR1 DFQATT, CDR2 SNEGSKA (reference sequence). The CDR3 has 14 residues. CDR3 amino acids: CSAVGDREDNEQFF. The covered CDR3 bases are TGCAGTGCTGTGGGAGACAGGGAGGACAATGAG.

About this clone itself: The CDR3 is cut off 3 residues early in the read; its end comes from the germline J gene. The chain uses TRBV19 and TRBJ1-1; 12 bases agree with TRBD1. Germline V gene sequence: CDR1 LNHDA, CDR2 SQIVND (reference sequence). There are 17 residues in the CDR3. The V gene end was trimmed by 1 base and the J gene end by 4 bases; junction bases not matched to a gene: 7. The CDR3 reads CASSIVGDRGPGTEAFF. Incomplete CDR3 DNA: TGTGCCAGTAGTATAGTGGGGGACAGGGGGCCGGGCACTGAA. The full variable domain, with the rest looked up from reference TRBV19 and TRBJ1-1, is DGGITQSPKYLFRKEGQNVTLSCEQNLNHDAMYWYRQDPGQGLRLIYYSQIVNDFQKGDIAEGYSVSREKKESFPLTVTSAQKNPTAFYLCASSIVGDRGPGTEAFFGQGTRLTVV.

On this clone itself: The sequence runs out 3 residues before the end of the CDR3; the remainder is reconstructed from the germline J gene. The chain combines TRBV30 with TRBJ2-4, with D possibly being TRBD2 (5 bases). This CDR3 has 12 amino acids. Germline V gene data show CDR1 as GTSNPN and CDR2 as SVGIG (reference sequence). The CDR3 bases that were read are TGTGCCTGGAGTGAAAGGGCTGAGGGT. Its protein product is CAWSERAEG. The whole CDR3 protein reads CAWSERAEGQYF.

This clone was recorded many times. The read gets to within 3 residues of the CDR3 end, and the germline J gene fills in the rest. The rearrangement links TRBV19 to TRBJ1-1, with D possibly TRBD1 on 5 matching bases. Germline-derived CDR1 and CDR2 are LNHDA and SQIVND (reference sequence). The CDR3 totals 15 residues. V lost 6 bases, J lost 0 bases, and 14 bases lay in between. This CDR3 reads CASRRSRGMNTEAFF. The part of the CDR3 DNA that was read is TGTGCCAGTAGGCGGAGTAGGGGTATGAACACTGAA. The full variable domain, its missing parts supplied by reference TRBV19 and TRBJ1-1, is DGGITQSPKYLFRKEGQNVTLSCEQNLNHDAMYWYRQDPGQGLRLIYYSQIVNDFQKGDIAEGYSVSREKKESFPLTVTSAQKNPTAFYLCASRRSRGMNTEAFFGQGTRLTVV.

This clone was counted ten times or more. Coverage ceases 3 residues before the CDR3 finishes, and the germline J gene fills in the end. The chain joins TRBV6-1 to TRBJ2-2, with a tentative D call TRBD1 (5 bases). This CDR3 spans 13 amino acids. The germline gives CDR1 MNHNS, CDR2 SASEGT. V lost 4 bases and J 5 bases, leaving 8 bases between the germline ends. CDR3 residues: CASSVKGTGELFF. CDR3 DNA, as far as it was read: TGTGCCAGCAGTGTGAAGGGGACCGGGGAG.

This clone was detected ten times or more. The CDR3 DNA, read in part, is TGTGCCAGCTCACCCAGGGGGCCCGACAATGAG. Translated, it gives CASSPRGPDNE. The full CDR3 sequence reads CASSPRGPDNEQFF. The rearrangement joins TRBV18 to TRBJ2-1, with 8 nucleotides matching TRBD1. The read is 3 residues too short to cover the CDR3 end, so that end is filled in from the germline J gene. Trimming cost V 3 bases and J 5 bases; bases outside gene matches: 3. The germline CDR1 and CDR2 sequences are KGHSH and LQKENI. The CDR3 is 14 residues long.

This clone was seen repeatedly, ten times or more. The read terminates 3 residues ahead of where the CDR3 ends, so the germline J gene completes it. This chain joins TRBV12-5 and TRBJ2-5, with a possible D match to TRBD1 (6 bases). The CDR3 is made up of 15 amino acids. Germline values: CDR1 LGHNT, CDR2 FRNRAP. Trimming shortened V by 1 base and J by 4 bases, and 13 bases separated the two germline ends. The CDR3 protein is CASGLDTGSGETQYF. Partial CDR3 DNA: TGTGCTAGTGGTTTGGATACAGGGTCAGGAGAGACC. Variable domain in full (rest from reference TRBV12-5 and TRBJ2-5): DARVTQTPRHKVTEMGQEVTMRCQPILGHNTVFWYRQTMMQGLELLAYFRNRAPLDDSGMPKDRFSAEMPDATLATLKIQPSEPRDSAVYFCASGLDTGSGETQYFGPGTRLLVL.

Ten or more counts support this clone. With the read ending 3 residues before the CDR3 end, the germline J gene is used to fill in that end. The chain couples TRBV20-1 to TRBJ1-2; a possible D gene is TRBD1 (5 bases). Germline CDR1 is DFQATT and CDR2 is SNEGSKA (reference sequence). CDR3 length: 13 amino acids. The CDR3 reads CSASVSGEQGYTF. The CDR3 bases that were read are TGCAGTGCTAGTGTTTCGGGGGAGCAGGGC.